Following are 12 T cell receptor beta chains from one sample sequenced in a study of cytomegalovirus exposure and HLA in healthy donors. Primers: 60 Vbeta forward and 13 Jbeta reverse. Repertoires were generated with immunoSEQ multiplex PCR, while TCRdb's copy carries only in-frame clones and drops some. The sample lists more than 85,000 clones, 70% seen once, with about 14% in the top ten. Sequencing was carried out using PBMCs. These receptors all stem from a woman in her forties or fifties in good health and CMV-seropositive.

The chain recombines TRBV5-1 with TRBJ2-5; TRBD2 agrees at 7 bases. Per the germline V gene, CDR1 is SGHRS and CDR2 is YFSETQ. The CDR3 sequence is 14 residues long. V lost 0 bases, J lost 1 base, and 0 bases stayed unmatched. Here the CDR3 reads CASSLGTSQETQYF. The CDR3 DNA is TGCGCCAGCAGCTTGGGGACTAGCCAAGAGACCCAGTACTTC.

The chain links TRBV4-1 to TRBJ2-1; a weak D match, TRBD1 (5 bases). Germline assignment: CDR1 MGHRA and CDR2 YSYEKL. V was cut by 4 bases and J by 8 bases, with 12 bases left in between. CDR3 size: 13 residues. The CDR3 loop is CASSRGGVDEQFF. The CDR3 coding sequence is TGCGCCAGCAGCCGGGGCGGAGTGGATGAGCAGTTCTTC.

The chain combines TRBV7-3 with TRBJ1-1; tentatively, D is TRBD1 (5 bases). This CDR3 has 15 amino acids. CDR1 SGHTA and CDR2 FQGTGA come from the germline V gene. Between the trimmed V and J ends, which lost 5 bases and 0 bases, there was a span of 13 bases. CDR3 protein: CASSPGGDMNTEAFF. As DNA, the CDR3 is TGTGCCAGCAGCCCCGGGGGAGACATGAACACTGAAGCTTTCTTT.

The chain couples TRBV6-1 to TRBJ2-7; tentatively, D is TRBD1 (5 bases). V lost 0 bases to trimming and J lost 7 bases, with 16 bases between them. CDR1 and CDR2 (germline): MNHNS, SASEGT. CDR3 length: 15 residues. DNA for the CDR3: TGTGCCAGCAGTGAAGCGTTTTTCCGACAGCAAGAGCAGTACTTC. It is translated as CASSEAFFRQQEQYF.

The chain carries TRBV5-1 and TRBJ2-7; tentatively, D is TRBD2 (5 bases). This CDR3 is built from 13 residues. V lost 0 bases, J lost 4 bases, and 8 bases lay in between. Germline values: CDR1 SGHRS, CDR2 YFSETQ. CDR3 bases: TGCGCCAGCAGCTTGGACAGCGGTTACGAGCAGTACTTC. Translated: CASSLDSGYEQYF.

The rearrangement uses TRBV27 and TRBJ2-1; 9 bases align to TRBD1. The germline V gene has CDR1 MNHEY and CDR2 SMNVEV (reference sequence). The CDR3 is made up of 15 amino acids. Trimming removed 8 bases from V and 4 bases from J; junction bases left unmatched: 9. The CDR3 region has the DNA TGTGCCAGCGGAAAACAGGGGGCGCTTTACAATGAGCAGTTCTTC. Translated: CASGKQGALYNEQFF.

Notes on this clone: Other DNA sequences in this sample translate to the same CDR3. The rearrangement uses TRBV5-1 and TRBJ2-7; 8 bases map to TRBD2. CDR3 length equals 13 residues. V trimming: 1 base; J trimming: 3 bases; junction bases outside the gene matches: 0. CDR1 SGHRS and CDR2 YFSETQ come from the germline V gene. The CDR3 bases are TGCGCCAGCAGCTTGCGGGGGGGCTACGAGCAGTACTTC. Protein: CASSLRGGYEQYF.

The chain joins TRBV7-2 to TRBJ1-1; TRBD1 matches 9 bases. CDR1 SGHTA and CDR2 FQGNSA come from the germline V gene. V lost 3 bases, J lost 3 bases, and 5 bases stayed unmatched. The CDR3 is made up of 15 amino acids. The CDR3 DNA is TGTGCCAGCAGCTTCTTGACAGGGGGGGACACTGAAGCTTTCTTT. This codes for CASSFLTGGDTEAFF.

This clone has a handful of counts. In DNA, the CDR3 is TGTGCCAGCAGCTTCCGGGGGTGGGAGACCCAGTACTTC. Protein product: CASSFRGWETQYF. The chain recombines TRBV5-4 with TRBJ2-5; the D gene is possibly TRBD2 (6 bases). Germline values: CDR1 SGHNT, CDR2 YYREEE (reference sequence). Trimming took 2 bases from V and 5 from J, leaving 10 bases between them. The CDR3 spans 13 residues.

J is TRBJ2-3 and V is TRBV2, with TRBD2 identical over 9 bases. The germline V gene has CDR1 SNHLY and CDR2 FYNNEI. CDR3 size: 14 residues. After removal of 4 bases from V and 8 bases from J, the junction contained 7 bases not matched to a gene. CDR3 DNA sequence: TGTGCCAGCAGTGCTACTAGCGGGTCGCTTACGCAGTATTTT. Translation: CASSATSGSLTQYF.

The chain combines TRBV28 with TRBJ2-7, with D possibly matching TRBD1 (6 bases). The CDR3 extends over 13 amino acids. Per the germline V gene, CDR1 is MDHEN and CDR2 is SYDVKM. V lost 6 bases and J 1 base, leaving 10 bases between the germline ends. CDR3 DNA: TGTGCCAGCAGACAACAGGGTTCCTACGAGCAGTACTTC. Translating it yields CASRQQGSYEQYF.

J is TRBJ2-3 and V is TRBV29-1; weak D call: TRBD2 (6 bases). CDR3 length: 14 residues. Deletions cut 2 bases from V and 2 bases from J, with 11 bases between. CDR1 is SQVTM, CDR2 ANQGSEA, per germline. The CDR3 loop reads CSVERTSYTDTQYF. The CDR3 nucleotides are TGCAGCGTTGAAAGAACTAGCTACACAGATACGCAGTATTTT.